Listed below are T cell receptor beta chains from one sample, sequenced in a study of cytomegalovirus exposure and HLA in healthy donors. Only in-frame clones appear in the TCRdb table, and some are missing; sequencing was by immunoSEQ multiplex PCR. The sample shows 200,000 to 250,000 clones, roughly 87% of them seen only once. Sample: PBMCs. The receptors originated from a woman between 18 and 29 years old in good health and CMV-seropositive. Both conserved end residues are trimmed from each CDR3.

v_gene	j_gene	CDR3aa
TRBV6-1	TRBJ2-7	ASSSTSGYEQY
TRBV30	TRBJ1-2	AWSGDRGNYGYT
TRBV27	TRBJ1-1	ASRRRDSEAF
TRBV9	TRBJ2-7	ASSATSENYEQY
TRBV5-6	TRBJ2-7	ASSDDRTYEQY
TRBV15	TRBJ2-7	ATSRPGQSTYEQY
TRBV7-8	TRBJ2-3	ASSLGSTGDTQY
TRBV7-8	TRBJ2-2	ASSLVDRGGELF
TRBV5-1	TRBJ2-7	ASSLIDRSDEQY
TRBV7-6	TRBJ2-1	ASSLGGDRALNEQF
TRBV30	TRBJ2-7	AWSAFDGQLNSYEQY
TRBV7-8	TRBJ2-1	ASSERETDEQF
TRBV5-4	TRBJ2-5	ASSQYAGQETQY
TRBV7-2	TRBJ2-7	ASSLVQDYEQY
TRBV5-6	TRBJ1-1	ASSYLTGMELGTEAF
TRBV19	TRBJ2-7	ASSIWGPRWNEQY
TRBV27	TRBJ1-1	ASSPWQGAEAF
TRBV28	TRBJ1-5	ASSRGGDQPQH
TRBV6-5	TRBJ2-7	ASGIGGAAEQY
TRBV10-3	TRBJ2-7	AISPERRSYEQY
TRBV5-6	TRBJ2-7	ASSPATRSSYEQY
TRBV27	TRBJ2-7	ASSLSATAAYEQY
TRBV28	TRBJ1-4	ASMEESGTNEKLF
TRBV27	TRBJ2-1	ASSLSGGGSSYNEQF
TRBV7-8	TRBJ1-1	ASSPKASGSVKVNTEAF
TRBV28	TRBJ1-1	ASSFEMNTEAF
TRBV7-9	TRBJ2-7	ASSPSGAPLEQY
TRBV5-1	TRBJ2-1	ASSPGQGWTSVSNEQF
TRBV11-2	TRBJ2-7	ASSLTKPYEQY
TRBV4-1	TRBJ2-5	ASSRGMREQETQY
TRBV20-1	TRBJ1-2	SARGQDGYT
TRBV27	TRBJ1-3	ASSFTQGGTVY
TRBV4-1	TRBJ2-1	ASSQTGDPYNEQF